The 4 T cell receptor beta chains listed next were all sequenced from one sample in a study of T cells after yellow fever vaccination (dated by TCRdb to the late 2010s). The treatment or condition label for this specimen denotes: live attenuated yellow fever vaccine strain. Libraries came from 5' RACE. The sequencer was an Illumina HiSeq 2500. TCRdb trimmed public reads at Q25 via fastp, called clones via MiXCR and kept in-frame beta chains. Every distinct CDR3 protein forms one entry, paired with its most common genes and DNA. Present in this sample are 70,000 or so distinct CDR3 sequences, under 6.5% of which were seen just once. The ten largest clonotypes hold about 2% of the sample. Material: CD4+ T cells sorted from PBMCs, obtained more than 14 days after the first yellow fever vaccination. The receptor source for this set is a man between 18 and 29 years old who received the YFV17D yellow fever vaccine.

Ten or more counts support this clonotype. The V and J genes are TRBV24-1 and TRBJ2-3; no clear D gene. Trimming shortened V by 4 bases and J by 4 bases, and 5 bases separated the two germline ends. This CDR3 comprises 12 residues. The germline CDR1 and CDR2 sequences are KGHDR and SFDVKD. CDR3 residues: CATSDYADTQYF. CDR3 in DNA: TGTGCCACCAGTGACTACGCAGATACGCAGTATTTT.

This clonotype was found a few times. This sequence joins TRBV5-6 and TRBJ1-1, with 7 bases that match TRBD1. Germline V gene sequence: CDR1 SGHDT, CDR2 YYEEEE. This CDR3 is built from 12 residues. The V segment lost 4 bases and the J segment 3 bases; nucleotides outside the gene matches: 0. CDR3 amino acids: CASSQGDTEAFF. The DNA of the CDR3 is TGTGCCAGCAGCCAGGGGGACACTGAAGCTTTCTTT.

This clonotype was seen many times. CDR3 nucleotide sequence: TGTGCCAGCAGCTTTACAGGGGTTGCGAACACTGAAGCTTTCTTT. Encoded protein: CASSFTGVANTEAFF. This chain connects TRBV7-2 to TRBJ1-1, with 7 nucleotides matching TRBD1. Germline V gives CDR1 SGHTA, CDR2 FQGNSA. The ends lost 3 bases at V and 1 base at J; junction bases unmatched: 5. CDR3 size: 15 residues.

This clonotype was seen ten or more times. The J gene is TRBJ2-7, the V gene TRBV10-3; the D gene is possibly TRBD1 (5 bases). The CDR3 is 15 amino acids. Deletions cut 3 bases from V and 0 bases from J, with 12 bases between. Germline loops: CDR1 ENHRY, CDR2 SYGVKD. CDR3 amino acids: CAISDRTKSSYEQYV. The CDR3, as DNA: TGTGCCATCAGTGATAGGACAAAGAGCTCCTACGAGCAGTACGTC.